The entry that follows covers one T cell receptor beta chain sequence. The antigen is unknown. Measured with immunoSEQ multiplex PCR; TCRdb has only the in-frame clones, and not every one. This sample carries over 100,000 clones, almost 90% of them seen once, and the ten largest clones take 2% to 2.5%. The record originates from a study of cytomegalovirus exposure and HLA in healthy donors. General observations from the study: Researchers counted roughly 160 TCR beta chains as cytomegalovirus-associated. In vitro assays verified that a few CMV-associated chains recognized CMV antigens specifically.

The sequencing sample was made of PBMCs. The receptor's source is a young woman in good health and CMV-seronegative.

The CDR3 sequence: CASSQGTGVAYEQYF. In DNA form, the CDR3 reads TGCGCCAGCAGCCAGGGCACAGGGGTGGCCTACGAGCAGTACTTC. The chain uses TRBV5-1 and TRBJ2-7, with 7 nucleotides matching TRBD1. This CDR3 is 15 amino acids long. The V segment lost 4 bases and the J segment 2 bases; nucleotides outside the gene matches: 9. The germline CDR1 and CDR2 sequences are SGHRS and YFSETQ.